Each of the 3 T cell receptor beta chains below was sequenced from the same sample in a study of TET2 disruption in CD19-targeted CAR T cells. No antigen has been assigned to these receptors. Assay used: immunoSEQ multiplex PCR; TCRdb lists only in-frame clones, some missing. In all, the sample yields around 27,000 clones. Regarding treatment: autologous CTL019 cells: CD19 CAR with 4-1BB and CD3 zeta domains. Source: CD8- CAR+ T cells sorted from cultured blood T cells, taken for CD19 CAR T cell therapy. Subset defined: CD8-negative CAR-positive T cells from the infusion product. These receptors all come from a man aged 65 to 85 with chronic lymphocytic leukemia.

To note about this clone: The sequence runs out 3 residues before the end of the CDR3; the remainder is reconstructed from the germline J gene. The chain employs TRBV7-9 and TRBJ1-1, with unresolved D. The germline V gene encodes CDR1 SEHNR and CDR2 FQNEAQ (reference sequence). The CDR3 has 14 amino acids. CDR3 loop: CASSLDWTSYEAFF. The sequenced CDR3 bases are TGTGCCAGCAGTTTGGACTGGACGTCCTACGAA.

With respect to this clone: The CDR3 goes on 3 residues after the read ends, and that part is filled in from the germline J gene. The chain is built from TRBV18 and TRBJ1-6; no definite D call. This CDR3 region has 14 residues. The germline V gene has CDR1 KGHSH and CDR2 LQKENI. The CDR3 spells CASSPPSQEGPLHF. The CDR3 bases that were read are TGTGCCAGCTCACCACCGTCCCAGGAGGGTCCC.

About this clone itself: The read finishes 3 residues shy of the CDR3 end, and the germline J gene is used to complete it. This chain uses TRBV5-5 with TRBJ1-6; D perhaps matches TRBD1 (6 bases). Germline V lookup: CDR1 SGHKS, CDR2 YYEKEE (reference sequence). The CDR3 runs 15 residues. V dropped 0 bases and J dropped 8 bases, with 12 bases sitting between them. The sequenced part of the CDR3 DNA is TGTGCCAGCAGCTTGGAAAACAGGGAGTATTCACCC. It codes for CASSLENREYSP. In full, the CDR3 reads CASSLENREYSPLHF.